This T cell receptor (beta chain) appears in the sequencing data of a study of human T cells and chemical hapten exposure. About the research overall: Alopecia areata, totalis or universalis affected patients who were mostly female. Slight volume differences across pooled libraries mainly accounted for varying per-sample TCR yields. Overall study results and limits: The study found that DPC sensitization did not change TCRs above 1 in 1000 frequency. Expanded TCRs created a significantly greater count of big CDR3 similarity clusters than controls did.

Ten or more counts support this clonotype. What it recognizes is unknown. TCRdb fed the RACE reads into MiXCR, producing one record per CDR3 protein. Among approximately 60,000 distinct CDR3 sequences, over 7.5% were seen once, and the ten largest hold 13%. Trimming took off 1 base at V and 5 bases at J, with 11 bases between the two ends. CDR3 length: 14 amino acids. CDR1 is LGHDT, CDR2 YNNKEL, per germline (reference sequence). The time point: patch test 1, 2 weeks after DPC sensitization. The treatment here: therapeutic diphenylcyclopropenone sensitization with weekly scalp DPC. This receptor was identified in a middle-aged woman with alopecia areata. Some clones in this sample may be carry-over from other donors' samples. The sample was whole blood, taken in connection with sensitization to the hapten diphenylcyclopropenone (DPC). The chain has TRBV3-1 and TRBJ1-1, with D perhaps matching TRBD1 (5 bases). The CDR3 sequence is CASSQARGQTEAFF. The CDR3 nucleotides are TGTGCCAGCAGCCAAGCAAGGGGTCAGACTGAAGCTTTCTTT. Full variable domain (missing parts from reference TRBV3-1 and TRBJ1-1): DTAVSQTPKYLVTQMGNDKSIKCEQNLGHDTMYWYKQDSKKFLKIMFSYNNKELIINETVPNRFSPKSPDKAHLNLHINSLELGDSAVYFCASSQARGQTEAFFGQGTRLTVV.